The T cell receptor beta chain described here comes from a study of blood T cell repertoires in COVID-19. Study context: From the United States, Italy and Spain came samples of acute and convalescent COVID-19.

The ends lost 3 bases at V and 0 bases at J; junction bases unmatched: 7. Germline V lookup: CDR1 SGDLS, CDR2 YYNGEE. The CDR3 is 17 amino acids. In the authors' workflow: Scientists estimated how many nucleated cells there were by amplifying reference gene primers. Data came from immunoSEQ multiplex PCR; TCRdb stores just in-frame clones and leaves some out. V and J calls and clone size are given by that table; D and trimming were obtained from the DNA. In the table there are 35,000 to 40,000 clones, about 88% of which are singletons. The receptor was isolated from a man aged 55 to 70 with active COVID-19. The chain has TRBV9 and TRBJ2-7; TRBD2 aligns across 12 bases. The source material was peripheral blood. This CDR3 reads CASSEGLAGSSSYEQYF. The DNA of the CDR3 is TGTGCCAGCAGCGAGGGACTAGCGGGTTCCAGCTCCTACGAGCAGTACTTC.